The 27 T cell receptor beta chains below all came from one sample that was sequenced in a study of T cells and Merkel cell carcinoma outcomes. Data came from immunoSEQ multiplex PCR; TCRdb stores just in-frame clones and leaves some out. The sample holds about 19,000 clones, about four fifths seen once. Input material: tumor tissue from Merkel cell carcinoma. The receptors here all came from a human donor with Merkel cell carcinoma.

In its sample, this clone was seen once. J is TRBJ2-3 and V is TRBV4-2; D is perhaps TRBD2 (7 bases). This CDR3 region has 17 residues. V shed 4 bases and J shed 9 bases, with 26 bases lying between them. Germline loops: CDR1 LGHNA, CDR2 YNFKEQ. CDR3 sequence (DNA): TGTGCCAGCAGCCCTCCCCTAGAGGGAGGGGGGAGGAGGACGCAGTATTTT. Amino acid sequence: CASSPPLEGGGRRTQYF.

The J gene is TRBJ1-2, the V gene TRBV7-9; unclear D gene. Germline loops: CDR1 SEHNR, CDR2 FQNEAQ (reference sequence). This CDR3 comprises 10 residues. V dropped 6 bases and J dropped 7 bases, with 6 bases sitting between them. CDR3 sequence reads: CASSPPGYTF. Written as DNA, the CDR3 is TGTGCCAGCAGTCCTCCTGGCTACACCTTC. The full variable domain, its missing parts supplied by reference TRBV7-9 and TRBJ1-2, is DTGVSQNPRHKITKRGQNVTFRCDPISEHNRLYWYRQTLGQGPEFLTYFQNEAQLEKSRLLSDRFSAERPKGSFSTLEIQRTEQGDSAMYLCASSPPGYTFGSGTRLTVV.

The V and J genes are TRBV6-5 and TRBJ2-2; D uncertain. This CDR3 is 14 amino acids long. With 1 base removed from V and 6 bases from J, the gap between germline ends came to 9 bases. CDR1 is MNHEY, CDR2 SVGAGI, per germline. The CDR3 coding sequence is TGTGCCAGCAGTTACTTAACGCCGCCCGGGGAGCTGTTTTTT. Translating gives CASSYLTPPGELFF.

The J gene is TRBJ2-3, the V gene TRBV6-5, with D perhaps TRBD1 (6 bases). The CDR3 spans 15 residues. Germline-derived CDR1 and CDR2 are MNHEY and SVGAGI. Trimming removed 8 bases from V and 3 bases from J, with 18 bases in between. The CDR3: CASRPRGMETDTQYF. The CDR3 bases are TGTGCCAGCCGACCAAGGGGGATGGAAACAGATACGCAGTATTTT.

This clone is termed medium-sized. Its ends do not fully match the called genes, so a read error is possible. The rearrangement links TRBV5-8 to TRBJ2-6; tentatively, D is TRBD1 (6 bases). The CDR3 is made up of 19 amino acids. Germline V CDR1 and CDR2: SGHTS, YDEGEE. The CDR3 DNA is TGTGCCAGCAGCTTGGCGTCGGAGAGGGGGTCCTCTGCGGCCAACGTCCTGACTTTC. It yields the protein CASSLASERGSSAANVLTF.

J is TRBJ2-1 and V is TRBV5-6; no clear D. Germline V gene data show CDR1 as SGHDT and CDR2 as YYEEEE. The CDR3 is 14 amino acids. V was clipped by 4 bases and J by 12 bases, with 20 bases between them. CDR3 coding DNA: TGTGCCAGCAGCCCTGGGGTGGTTGTGCGTCGGCAGTTCTTC. It is translated as CASSPGVVVRRQFF.

This chain joins TRBV7-2 and TRBJ1-1; D not certain. CDR1 SGHTA and CDR2 FQGNSA come from the germline V gene. V lost 3 bases and J lost 1, with 6 bases in between. The CDR3 runs to 13 residues. CDR3 sequence: CASSFSGNTEAFF. The CDR3 nucleotides are TGTGCCAGCAGCTTCTCAGGGAACACTGAAGCTTTCTTT.

The chain couples TRBV29-1 to TRBJ2-7, with D unresolved. The ends were cut back, 4 bases at V and 4 bases at J, with 11 bases in the middle. The CDR3 is 12 amino acids. From germline, CDR1 is SQVTM and CDR2 ANQGSEA. Written as DNA, the CDR3 is TGCAGCGTTGGACCATTCGCTTACGAGCAGTACTTC. Amino acid sequence: CSVGPFAYEQYF.

The chain is built from TRBV9 and TRBJ2-1, with D perhaps matching TRBD2 (5 bases). Trimming left V 3 bases short and J 5 bases short, with 15 bases between. Germline V gene data show CDR1 as SGDLS and CDR2 as YYNGEE. The length of the CDR3 is 15 residues. The CDR3 loop reads CASSERVNRDNEQFF. As DNA, the CDR3 is TGTGCCAGCAGCGAGAGGGTCAATAGGGACAATGAGCAGTTCTTC.

The chain employs TRBV11-2 and TRBJ2-7, with D tentatively TRBD1 or TRBD2 (5 bases each). The V end lost 1 base, the J end lost 5 bases, and 12 bases lay between the germline ends. Germline V gene lookup returns CDR1 SGHAT and CDR2 FQNNGV. This CDR3 is 14 amino acids long. The DNA of the CDR3 is TGTGCCAGCAGCTTAGTAGCAGGGACCGACGAGCAGTACTTC. It specifies CASSLVAGTDEQYF.

The chain joins TRBV6-5 to TRBJ2-5; 10 bases match TRBD2. In germline, CDR1 is MNHEY, CDR2 SVGAGI. The CDR3 covers 15 residues. V lost 6 bases and J lost 3; bases outside the gene matches: 7. Written as DNA, the CDR3 is TGTGCCAGCAGGACAATAGCGGGAGGAGAAGAGACCCAGTACTTC. Translated, it gives CASRTIAGGEETQYF.

This chain connects TRBV4-1 to TRBJ2-7; weak D call: TRBD2 (5 bases). CDR3 size: 14 residues. The V and J ends lost 0 bases and 6 bases respectively, with 12 bases between them. In germline, CDR1 is MGHRA, CDR2 YSYEKL. CDR3 bases: TGCGCCAGCAGCCAAGATGGGCAGGACTGCGAGCAGTACTTC. Residues: CASSQDGQDCEQYF.

The chain employs TRBV13 and TRBJ2-7; 11 bases align to TRBD1. This CDR3 is built from 15 residues. CDR1 and CDR2 from the germline V gene are PRHDT and FYEKMQ (reference sequence). V dropped 5 bases and J dropped 0; count of bases not matched to a gene: 3. In DNA, the CDR3 is TGTGCCAGCAGCCCGGGACAGGGGGTCTCCTACGAGCAGTACTTC. Protein product: CASSPGQGVSYEQYF.

The table lists this clone with a count of one. The V and J genes are TRBV5-4 and TRBJ1-4; possibly TRBD1 for D (6 bases). Germline CDR1 reads SGHNT; CDR2 reads YYREEE (reference sequence). The CDR3 length is 15 residues. V shed 1 base and J shed 6 bases, with 13 bases lying between them. The CDR3 here is CASSLKGRGDEKLFF. CDR3 bases: TGTGCCAGCAGCTTGAAAGGGAGGGGGGATGAAAAACTGTTTTTT.

The gene calls are TRBV7-2 and TRBJ1-5; D unclear. The length of the CDR3 is 15 residues. CDR1 is SGHTA, CDR2 FQGNSA, per germline. Trimming pared 1 base from V and 4 bases from J, leaving 11 bases between. Here the CDR3 reads CASSLGIGLNQPQHF. The DNA of the CDR3 is TGTGCCAGCAGCTTAGGCATAGGCTTGAATCAGCCCCAGCATTTT.

In this sample, this clone turned up a few times. V gene TRBV9 combines with J gene TRBJ2-1; possible D gene TRBD1, 5 bases. This CDR3 region has 14 residues. V was trimmed by 0 bases and J by 3 bases, leaving 7 bases between them. Germline CDR1 and CDR2: SGDLS and YYNGEE. CDR3 in amino acids: CASSVEDIYNEQFF. The CDR3 nucleotides read TGTGCCAGCAGCGTAGAGGACATCTACAATGAGCAGTTCTTC.

The chain recombines TRBV27 with TRBJ1-4, with no clear D. Germline lookup yields CDR1 MNHEY and CDR2 SMNVEV (reference sequence). The CDR3 has 15 amino acids. V was trimmed by 8 bases and J by 2 bases, leaving 15 bases between them. DNA of the CDR3: TGTGCCAGCTCTAATGGAGGTTTCACTAATGAAAAACTGTTTTTT. Translated: CASSNGGFTNEKLFF.

This chain connects TRBV9 to TRBJ2-1; no clear D. The CDR3 consists of 13 residues. V was clipped by 3 bases and J by 9 bases, with 13 bases between them. Looked up from germline, CDR1 is SGDLS and CDR2 is YYNGEE. Here the CDR3 reads CASSDNGWGEQFF. Here the CDR3 DNA reads TGTGCCAGCAGCGATAATGGATGGGGTGAGCAGTTCTTC. The entire variable domain, with the rest obtained from reference TRBV9 and TRBJ2-1, is as follows: DSGVTQTPKHLITATGQRVTLRCSPRSGDLSVYWYQQSLDQGLQFLIQYYNGEERAKGNILERFSAQQFPDLHSELNLSSLELGDSALYFCASSDNGWGEQFFGPGTRLTVL.

The genes are TRBV28 and TRBJ2-7, with D perhaps matching TRBD1 (6 bases). V gave up 0 bases and J gave up 3 bases, with 21 bases separating them. This CDR3 is built from 18 residues. Germline V gene sequence: CDR1 MDHEN, CDR2 SYDVKM. The CDR3 protein is CASSLWDQTGQGFYEQYF. CDR3 nucleotides: TGTGCCAGCAGTTTATGGGACCAAACAGGGCAGGGCTTCTACGAGCAGTACTTC.

The V call is TRBV7-2, the J call TRBJ2-7; 8 bases are shared with TRBD1. The J segment lost 6 bases and the V segment lost 5 bases, leaving 12 bases of the junction unmatched. Germline CDR1 is SGHTA and CDR2 is FQGNSA. This CDR3 region has 15 residues. The CDR3 bases are TGTGCCAGCAGCCCATGGACAGGGCGGCAGGGCGAGCAGTACTTC. This codes for CASSPWTGRQGEQYF. The variable domain in full, completed from reference TRBV7-2 and TRBJ2-7, reads GAGVSQSPSNKVTEKGKDVELRCDPISGHTALYWYRQSLGQGLEFLIYFQGNSAPDKSGLPSDRFSAERTGGSVSTLTIQRTQQEDSAVYLCASSPWTGRQGEQYFGPGTRLTVT.

This rearrangement joins TRBV5-1 to TRBJ2-5; D uncertain. Trimming pared 4 bases from V and 5 bases from J, leaving 6 bases between. This CDR3 comprises 11 residues. Germline CDR1 reads SGHRS; CDR2 reads YFSETQ. The CDR3 region has the DNA TGCGCCAGCAGCATCTTCGAGACCCAGTACTTC. It is translated as CASSIFETQYF.

The chain is built from TRBV7-9 and TRBJ2-1; 8 nucleotides align to TRBD2. CDR1 is SEHNR and CDR2 is FQNEAQ in the germline V gene (reference sequence). The V gene end was trimmed by 5 bases and the J gene end by 2 bases; junction bases not matched to a gene: 11. CDR3 length equals 17 residues. The CDR3 nucleotides read TGTGCCAGCAGCATGCTTTTCGGGGGGGGCGCCTACAATGAGCAGTTCTTC. It yields the protein CASSMLFGGGAYNEQFF.

The V gene is TRBV5-4, the J gene TRBJ2-2; D unclear. V lost 4 bases and J lost 4, with 17 bases in between. The CDR3 runs to 16 residues. Looked up from germline, CDR1 is SGHNT and CDR2 is YYREEE (reference sequence). The CDR3 coding sequence is TGTGCCAGCAGCCCGGGCCCTACAGTGAGCACCGGGGAGCTGTTTTTT. Amino acid sequence: CASSPGPTVSTGELFF.

This sequence joins TRBV10-3 and TRBJ1-6; no reliable D call. The V gene lost 3 bases and the J gene lost 10 bases, with 7 bases spanning the gap. CDR1 and CDR2 from the germline V gene are ENHRY and SYGVKD. The CDR3 consists of 12 residues. The CDR3 DNA reads TGTGCCATCAGTGAAGAGTACTCACCCCTCCACTTT. It codes for CAISEEYSPLHF.

V and J are TRBV7-2 and TRBJ2-2; no clear D gene. With 2 bases removed from V and 9 bases from J, the gap between germline ends came to 4 bases. The germline V gene has CDR1 SGHTA and CDR2 FQGNSA. CDR3 length: 11 amino acids. CDR3 residues: CASSLNRELFF. In DNA, the CDR3 is TGTGCCAGCAGCTTAAACAGGGAGCTGTTTTTT.

The CDR3 loop reads CASSELARRIAYEQYF. The CDR3 nucleotides are TGTGCCAGCAGTGAATTGGCCAGGAGGATTGCCTACGAGCAGTACTTC. The rearrangement joins TRBV6-1 to TRBJ2-7, with D possibly matching TRBD2 (5 bases). The CDR3 contains 16 residues. Per germline, CDR1 MNHNS and CDR2 SASEGT. Trimming removed 2 bases at V and 2 bases at J, with 16 bases between.

The CDR3 DNA reads TGTGCCAGCACCCCAGGTGGCAGTTACAATGAGCAGTTCTTC. Amino acid sequence: CASTPGGSYNEQFF. The rearrangement joins TRBV7-9 to TRBJ2-1; no clear D. Germline V gives CDR1 SEHNR, CDR2 FQNEAQ (reference sequence). V dropped 7 bases and J dropped 4 bases, with 14 bases sitting between them. The CDR3 loop spans 14 amino acids. The full variable domain, in which reference TRBV7-9 and TRBJ2-1 provide the parts outside the CDR3, is DTGVSQNPRHKITKRGQNVTFRCDPISEHNRLYWYRQTLGQGPEFLTYFQNEAQLEKSRLLSDRFSAERPKGSFSTLEIQRTEQGDSAMYLCASTPGGSYNEQFFGPGTRLTVL.